The subject of this entry is one TCR beta chain. Its antigen is currently unknown. This PCR relied on a set of 60 Vbeta primers and 13 Jbeta primers. Generated by immunoSEQ multiplex PCR, the TCRdb table keeps only in-frame clones and is missing some. The data contain just over 200,000 clones, more than 65% of them seen just once; the ten biggest clones take up 1.7%. Trimming cost V 5 bases and J 4 bases; bases outside gene matches: 10. CDR1 and CDR2 from the germline V gene are LNHDA and SQIVND (reference sequence). This CDR3 comprises 17 residues. This record comes from a study of cytomegalovirus exposure and HLA in healthy donors. Broader study findings: As a later analysis revealed, most CMV-associated TCR beta chains appeared HLA-restricted. Judged likely to be a sequencing artifact was a cluster of highly shared sequence variants.

The V and J genes are TRBV19 and TRBJ2-5; TRBD2 agrees at 13 bases. Sequenced input: PBMCs. The TCR originated in a man aged 45-65 years in good health and CMV-seronegative. Here the CDR3 reads CASSSGTSGTWGETQYF. The DNA of the CDR3 is TGTGCCAGTAGTTCCGGGACTAGCGGGACGTGGGGAGAGACCCAGTACTTC.